The 6 T cell receptor beta chains below come from one sample, sequenced in a study of blood T cell repertoires in COVID-19. TCRdb's table, derived via immunoSEQ multiplex PCR, lists solely in-frame clones and lacks some. The sample shows approximately 400,000 clones, 91% of them seen only once. The sequenced sample consisted of PBMCs or T cells enriched from blood (not recorded which). These receptors all come from a woman in her 40s who had been exposed to COVID-19.

The chain carries TRBV23-1 and TRBJ1-5, with 8 bases fitting TRBD1. TRBV23-1 is designated an ORF whose function remains uncertain. V lost 1 base and J lost 7; bases outside the gene matches: 9. The CDR3 has 16 amino acids. The CDR3 sequence is CASSQFRDRGNQPQHF. CDR3 nucleotides: TGCGCCAGCAGTCAATTTCGCGACAGGGGAAACCAGCCCCAGCATTTT.

The chain combines TRBV7-9 with TRBJ1-2, with a possible D match to TRBD1 (6 bases). The CDR3 is 14 residues long. The V gene lost 5 bases and the J gene lost 3 bases, with 13 bases spanning the gap. Per the germline V gene, CDR1 is SEHNR and CDR2 is FQNEAQ (reference sequence). CDR3 residues: CASSPAGGDYGYTF. In DNA form, the CDR3 reads TGTGCCAGCAGCCCCGCGGGGGGCGACTATGGCTACACCTTC.

In DNA, the CDR3 is TGCAGTGCCAGTCGCCCCCGGCAGGGCACTTACGAGCAGTACTTC. Its translation: CSASRPRQGTYEQYF. The chain combines TRBV20-1 with TRBJ2-7; D is perhaps TRBD1 (5 bases). V was cut by 6 bases and J by 4 bases, with 22 bases left in between. In germline, CDR1 is DFQATT, CDR2 SNEGSKA (reference sequence). There are 15 residues in the CDR3.

Here the CDR3 reads CASSPYGNQPQHF. CDR3 nucleotides: TGTGCCAGCAGCCCCTACGGGAATCAGCCCCAGCATTTT. The gene calls are TRBV14 and TRBJ1-5, with D unresolved. The germline V and J ends were trimmed by 4 bases and 4 bases, with 8 bases remaining between them. The CDR3 is made up of 13 amino acids. The V gene's germline CDR1 is SGHDN and CDR2 FVKESK.

This clone is a singleton in its sample. The CDR3, as DNA: TGTGCCAGCATGAGAAACAAGGGACAGGGAAATCAGCCCCAGCATTTT. Its protein product is CASMRNKGQGNQPQHF. The chain joins TRBV6-6 to TRBJ1-5, with 9 bases lining up with TRBD1. CDR3 length: 16 amino acids. The V gene's germline CDR1 is MNHNY and CDR2 SVGAGI (reference sequence). J was trimmed by 4 bases and V by 7 bases; bases with no gene match: 11.

V gene TRBV5-8 combines with J gene TRBJ1-2; a possible D gene is TRBD1 (6 bases). Germline CDR1 is SGHTS and CDR2 is YDEGEE. V shed 4 bases and J shed 4 bases, with 11 bases lying between them. The CDR3 extends over 13 amino acids. The CDR3 loop is CASSLRQAYGYTF. CDR3 sequence (DNA): TGTGCCAGCAGCCTAAGACAGGCCTATGGCTACACCTTC.